This TCR beta chain was sequenced for a study of CD8 T cells in ankylosing spondylitis. Findings of the study overall: Reports of some motif variants in reactive arthritis synovial fluid and blood predate this one. Roughly eight highly homologous variants formed a TCR beta motif that appeared characteristic of ankylosing spondylitis blood. In peripheral blood, disease-linked CD8+ clones occurred at relatively low frequencies. Disease-linked clones were reportedly significantly enriched in matched ankylosing spondylitis synovial fluid.

TCRdb called the 5' RACE reads again in MiXCR, with one record for every CDR3 protein. The table lists approximately 88,000 distinct CDR3 sequences, about 8.1% of them singletons. The CDR3 covers 14 residues. V gave up 5 bases and J gave up 4 bases; unmatched junction bases: 6. This clonotype has a count of ten or more. Its antigen is as yet unknown. The genes are TRBV12-3 or TRBV12-4 and TRBJ1-2; TRBD1 agrees at 8 bases. The sequence derives from a male donor with ankylosing spondylitis or in good health (not recorded which). Material: blood, either unsorted or a sorted T cell fraction (not recorded which). The CDR3 nucleotides are TGTGCCAGCAGTCCTGGGACAGGTATCTATGGCTACACCTTC. Its protein product is CASSPGTGIYGYTF.